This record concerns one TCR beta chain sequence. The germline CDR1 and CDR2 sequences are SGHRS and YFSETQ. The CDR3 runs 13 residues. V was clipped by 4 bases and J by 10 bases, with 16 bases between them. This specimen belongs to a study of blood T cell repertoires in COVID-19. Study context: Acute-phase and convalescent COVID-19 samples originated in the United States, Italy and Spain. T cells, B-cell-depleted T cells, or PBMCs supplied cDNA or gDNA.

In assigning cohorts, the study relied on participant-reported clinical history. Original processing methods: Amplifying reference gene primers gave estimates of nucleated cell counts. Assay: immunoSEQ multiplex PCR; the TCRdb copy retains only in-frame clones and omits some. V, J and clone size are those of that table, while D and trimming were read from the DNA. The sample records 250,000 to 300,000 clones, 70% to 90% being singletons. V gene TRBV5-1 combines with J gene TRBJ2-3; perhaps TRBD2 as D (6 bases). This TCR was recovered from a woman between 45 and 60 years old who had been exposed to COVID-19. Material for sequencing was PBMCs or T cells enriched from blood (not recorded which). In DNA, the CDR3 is TGCGCCAGCAGCCCCTCGGGGGATGAGCCGCAGTATTTT. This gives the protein CASSPSGDEPQYF.